These T cell receptor beta chains were read from a single sample in a study of cytomegalovirus exposure and HLA in healthy donors. Sequencing used immunoSEQ multiplex PCR; TCRdb keeps in-frame clones, though not all of them. This sample has 40,000 to 55,000 clones, with over 70% found just once. Sequencing was performed on PBMCs. The receptors derive from a man between 18 and 29 years old in good health and CMV-seronegative. CDR3s include the opening cysteine and the closing phenylalanine or tryptophan. A D gene is named only where the DNA matches it firmly. The size entry is marked missing in some rows and otherwise reads once, few, many or a size class.

clone_size	d_call	v_call	j_call	cdr3_aa	cdr3_nt
-	TRBD1	TRBV30	TRBJ2-1	CAWRGQGTWSYNEQFF	TGTGCCTGGAGGGGACAGGGAACTTGGTCCTACAATGAGCAGTTCTTC
medium-sized	-	TRBV5-1	TRBJ2-3	CASSFRQLTTDTQYF	TGCGCCAGCAGCTTCCGACAGCTAACCACAGATACGCAGTATTTT
-	TRBD2	TRBV7-2	TRBJ2-7	CASSKRFSGTEQYF	TGTGCCAGCAGCAAGCGGTTTAGCGGGACCGAGCAGTACTTC
-	-	TRBV5-1	TRBJ2-7	CASSLGPSSYEQYF	TGCGCCAGCAGCTTGGGGCCTAGCTCCTACGAGCAGTACTTC
few	TRBD1	TRBV6-5	TRBJ2-7	CASSLQGQAFYEQYF	TGTGCCAGCAGTCTTCAAGGACAGGCGTTCTACGAGCAGTACTTC
-	-	TRBV5-1	TRBJ2-5	CASSLVLGETQYF	TGCGCCAGCAGCTTGGTGCTCGGAGAGACCCAGTACTTC
-	-	TRBV30	TRBJ2-7	CACKPSRDWSSYEQYF	TGTGCCTGTAAGCCTTCCCGGGACTGGAGCTCCTACGAGCAGTACTTC
-	TRBD1	TRBV28	TRBJ2-7	CASAYSPGQGTYEQYF	TGTGCCAGCGCCTATTCACCGGGACAGGGGACCTACGAGCAGTACTTC
few	TRBD2	TRBV6-1	TRBJ2-1	CASRGLAAYNEQFF	TGTGCCAGCCGAGGACTAGCGGCTTACAATGAGCAGTTCTTC
-	-	TRBV5-6	TRBJ2-7	CASSQQGRELYEQYF	TGTGCCAGCAGCCAGCAGGGGCGGGAGCTTTACGAGCAGTACTTC
-	-	TRBV2	TRBJ1-1	CASSERQDVNTEAFF	TGTGCCAGCAGTGAAAGACAGGACGTGAACACTGAAGCTTTCTTT
few	TRBD2	TRBV11-2	TRBJ2-1	CASSPIAGGGNEQFF	TGTGCCAGCAGCCCCATAGCGGGAGGGGGCAATGAGCAGTTCTTC
-	-	TRBV30	TRBJ2-7	CAWSPKSVQYF	TGTGCCTGGAGTCCCAAGTCGGTGCAGTACTTC
-	-	TRBV10-3	TRBJ2-3	CAISEPGVTDTQYF	TGTGCCATCAGTGAGCCGGGAGTCACAGATACGCAGTATTTT
-	TRBD2	TRBV5-1	TRBJ2-1	CASSLDGSGISYNEQFF	TGCGCCAGCAGCTTGGATGGTAGCGGGATAAGCTACAATGAGCAGTTCTTC
-	-	TRBV5-6	TRBJ2-5	CASSVALQETQYF	TGTGCCAGCAGCGTCGCGCTCCAAGAGACCCAGTACTTC
-	-	TRBV2	TRBJ1-5	CASSGFTSVQPQHF	TGTGCCAGCAGTGGATTTACCTCAGTACAGCCCCAGCATTTT
-	TRBD2	TRBV6-1	TRBJ2-1	CASSELAGDNEQFF	TGTGCCAGCAGTGAACTGGCGGGGGACAATGAGCAGTTCTTC
-	TRBD1	TRBV29-1	TRBJ1-1	CSAAGQANTEAFF	TGCAGCGCAGCTGGACAGGCGAACACTGAAGCTTTCTTT
-	-	TRBV29-1	TRBJ1-1	CTISGGERNTEAFF	TGCACCATTTCAGGAGGGGAAAGAAACACTGAAGCTTTCTTT
-	-	TRBV10-3	TRBJ1-1	CAISPRQQQLNTEAFF	TGTGCCATCAGTCCCCGACAGCAACAATTGAACACTGAAGCTTTCTTT